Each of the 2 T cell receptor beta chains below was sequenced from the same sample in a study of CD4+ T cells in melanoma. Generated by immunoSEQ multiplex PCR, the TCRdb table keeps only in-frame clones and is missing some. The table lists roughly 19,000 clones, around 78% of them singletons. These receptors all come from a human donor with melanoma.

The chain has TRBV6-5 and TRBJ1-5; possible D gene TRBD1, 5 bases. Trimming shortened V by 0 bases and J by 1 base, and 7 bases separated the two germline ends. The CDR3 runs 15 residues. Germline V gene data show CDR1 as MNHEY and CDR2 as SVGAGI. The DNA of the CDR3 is TGTGCCAGCAGTTACTCGAGGGACAGCAATCAGCCCCAGCATTTT. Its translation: CASSYSRDSNQPQHF.

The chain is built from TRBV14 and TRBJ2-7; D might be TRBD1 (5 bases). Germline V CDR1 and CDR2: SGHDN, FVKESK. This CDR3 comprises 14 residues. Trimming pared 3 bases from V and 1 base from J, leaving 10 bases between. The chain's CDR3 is CASSHRQGSYEQYF. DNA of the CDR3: TGTGCCAGCAGCCATCGGCAGGGTTCCTACGAGCAGTACTTC.